This T cell receptor beta chain was profiled in a study of cytomegalovirus exposure and HLA in healthy donors. CDR1 and CDR2 (germline): SEHNR, FQNEAQ (reference sequence). The CDR3 is 15 residues long. The V gene end was trimmed by 5 bases and the J gene end by 6 bases; junction bases not matched to a gene: 10. The PCR employed 60 Vbeta primers together with 13 Jbeta primers. The protocol was immunoSEQ multiplex PCR, while the TCRdb copy is restricted to in-frame clones and leaves out a portion. The sample shows fewer than 60,000 clones, about 80% of them seen only once. Whole-study findings and limits: Presence/absence analyses rested on an assumption that sequencing depth was roughly uniform across donors.

A note on this clone: Its cognate antigen is unknown.

This sequence was found in a woman aged 40 to 55 in good health and CMV-seropositive. The sequenced sample consisted of PBMCs. The chain employs TRBV7-9 and TRBJ2-1; 7 bases align to TRBD1. This CDR3 reads CASSPQGSGANEQFF. CDR3 bases: TGTGCCAGCAGCCCACAGGGGAGTGGGGCCAATGAGCAGTTCTTC.